The 30 T cell receptor beta chains below were found in one sample sequenced in a study of molecular identifiers for immune sequencing clone quantification. MiXCR, run by TCRdb on the PCR reads, gives a single entry per CDR3 protein. The repertoire holds 460,000 or so distinct CDR3 sequences, with 25% as singletons. What was sequenced was naive CD8+ T cells from blood, with Jurkat cell RNA spiked in. Subset denoted: FACS-sorted CD8+CD4-CCR7+CD45RA+ naive T cells. The receptor set was obtained from a human donor in good health. Some libraries in this study had Jurkat cell RNA spiked in.

Ten or more counts support this clonotype. The chain employs TRBV12-3 or TRBV12-4 and TRBJ2-3, with 10 bases fitting TRBD2. V was clipped by 0 bases and J by 4 bases; unmatched bases: 4. The CDR3 extends over 16 amino acids. CDR3 sequence: CASSLAGLASADTQYF. The CDR3 DNA follows: TGTGCCAGCAGTTTAGCGGGACTAGCGAGTGCAGATACGCAGTATTTT.

The CDR3 sequence is CATSRDRTSGTDTQYF. CDR3 nucleotide sequence: TGTGCCACCAGCAGAGATAGGACTAGCGGCACAGATACGCAGTATTTT. This chain joins TRBV15 and TRBJ2-3; TRBD2 aligns across 9 bases. Losses at the gene ends were 0 bases for V and 1 base for J; bases not matched to a gene: 2. CDR1 is LNHNV, CDR2 YYDKDF, per germline (reference sequence). The CDR3 loop spans 16 amino acids. The whole variable domain, filled in from reference TRBV15 and TRBJ2-3, reads DAMVIQNPRYQVTQFGKPVTLSCSQTLNHNVMYWYQQKSSQAPKLLFHYYDKDFNNEADTPDNFQSRRPNTSFCFLDIRSPGLGDTAMYLCATSRDRTSGTDTQYFGPGTRLTVL.

In this sample, this clonotype turned up a few times. One end of the junction is discordant with germline, which a read error may explain. The chain recombines TRBV5-4 with TRBJ2-3; no reliable D call. Germline CDR1 is SGHNT and CDR2 is YYREEE (reference sequence). The CDR3 sequence is 13 residues long. In DNA, the CDR3 is TGTGCCAGCAGCTTGTATGATCCAGATACGCAGTGTTTT. Its protein product is CASSLYDPDTQCF.

This rearrangement joins TRBV9 to TRBJ2-5, with D possibly matching TRBD1 (5 bases). The germline V gene encodes CDR1 SGDLS and CDR2 YYNGEE. Trimming pared 3 bases from V and 2 bases from J, leaving 14 bases between. The CDR3 has 15 residues. Here the CDR3 reads CASSGATDGQETQYF. The CDR3 region has the DNA TGTGCCAGCAGCGGAGCGACAGACGGGCAAGAGACCCAGTACTTC. Using reference TRBV9 and TRBJ2-5 for the parts outside the CDR3, the full variable domain is DSGVTQTPKHLITATGQRVTLRCSPRSGDLSVYWYQQSLDQGLQFLIQYYNGEERAKGNILERFSAQQFPDLHSELNLSSLELGDSALYFCASSGATDGQETQYFGPGTRLLVL.

This chain connects TRBV5-8 to TRBJ1-1, with D possibly matching TRBD1 (5 bases). The CDR3 extends over 13 amino acids. Trimming stripped 3 bases from V and 3 bases from J, with 9 bases between. Looked up from germline, CDR1 is SGHTS and CDR2 is YDEGEE. Written as DNA, the CDR3 is TGTGCCAGCAGCTCAGGGTTTGACACTGAAGCTTTCTTT. Amino acid sequence: CASSSGFDTEAFF.

J is TRBJ2-1 and V is TRBV30; weak D call: TRBD1 (5 bases). The germline V gene encodes CDR1 GTSNPN and CDR2 SVGIG (reference sequence). The germline V and J ends were trimmed by 0 bases and 4 bases, with 13 bases remaining between them. The CDR3 consists of 15 residues. The CDR3 DNA sequence: TGTGCCTGGAGTGTACCAAAGACAGTATACAATGAGCAGTTCTTC. Residues: CAWSVPKTVYNEQFF.

The chain recombines TRBV6-2 or TRBV6-3 with TRBJ2-4; 10 nucleotides align to TRBD2. The CDR3 runs to 12 residues. V gave up 10 bases and J gave up 4 bases; unmatched junction bases: 1. Germline assignment: CDR1 MNHEY and CDR2 SVGEGT. The CDR3: CATGLAKNIQYF. The CDR3 DNA reads TGTGCCACGGGACTAGCGAAAAACATTCAGTACTTC.

CDR3 loop: CASSRGGLGTDTQYF. Written as DNA, the CDR3 is TGTGCCAGCAGCCGAGGTGGGTTGGGCACAGATACGCAGTATTTT. The gene calls are TRBV13 and TRBJ2-3; D unclear. Trimming shortened V by 5 bases and J by 1 base, and 13 bases separated the two germline ends. The CDR3 consists of 15 residues. Germline loops: CDR1 PRHDT, CDR2 FYEKMQ (reference sequence).

This chain links TRBV4-3 with TRBJ2-7; 10 bases are shared with TRBD2. Trimming cost V 5 bases and J 6 bases; bases outside gene matches: 10. CDR3 size: 15 residues. The germline V gene has CDR1 LGHNA and CDR2 YSLEER. CDR3 sequence reads: CASSTSTSGVCEQYF. The CDR3 DNA reads TGCGCCAGCAGCACGTCAACTAGCGGGGTCTGCGAGCAGTACTTC.

This clonotype appeared a few times. The chain couples TRBV2 to TRBJ1-4; unclear D gene. The germline V and J ends were trimmed by 2 bases and 7 bases, with 11 bases remaining between them. This CDR3 is built from 14 residues. Germline lookup yields CDR1 SNHLY and CDR2 FYNNEI. DNA for the CDR3: TGTGCCAGCAGTGAAATAGGGCCGGGTGAAAAACTGTTTTTT. Its protein is CASSEIGPGEKLFF.

In its sample, this clonotype was seen many times. V is TRBV28 and J is TRBJ1-2; D is uncertain. Germline lookup yields CDR1 MDHEN and CDR2 SYDVKM. The CDR3 totals 15 residues. V was pared by 6 bases and J by 4 bases, with 18 bases between. The CDR3 here is CASRPSIGGSYGYTF. Here the CDR3 DNA reads TGTGCCAGCAGACCTTCGATAGGAGGCAGCTATGGCTACACCTTC.

This clonotype showed up just a few times. The J gene is TRBJ2-5, the V gene TRBV7-9; D not resolved. The CDR3 totals 16 residues. Trimming removed 4 bases at V and 2 bases at J, with 17 bases between. CDR1 and CDR2 from the germline V gene are SEHNR and FQNEAQ (reference sequence). The CDR3 reads CASSSITDFPQETQYF. CDR3 DNA sequence: TGTGCCAGCAGCTCGATAACCGACTTTCCTCAAGAGACCCAGTACTTC.

Only a few counts were recorded for this clonotype. The genes are TRBV13 and TRBJ2-1; a possible D gene is TRBD1 (5 bases). V was clipped by 2 bases and J by 6 bases, with 11 bases between them. The length of the CDR3 is 14 residues. Germline V gene data show CDR1 as PRHDT and CDR2 as FYEKMQ (reference sequence). The CDR3 is CASSLWGSSNEQFF. The CDR3 nucleotides read TGTGCCAGCAGCTTATGGGGCAGCTCCAATGAGCAGTTCTTC.

Regarding this clonotype: This clone may be a read error of a much larger clone one base away. The chain employs TRBV4-1 and TRBJ1-2; D gene ambiguous. From germline, CDR1 is MGHRA and CDR2 YSYEKL. This CDR3 has 11 amino acids. Trimming took 0 bases from V and 11 from J, leaving 7 bases between them. The DNA for the CDR3 is TGCGCCAGCAGCCAAGATTTATCTTACACCTTC. Translated: CASSQDLSYTF.

The CDR3 protein is CASSSPGARTGSYEQYF. CDR3 in DNA: TGTGCCAGCAGTTCCCCGGGGGCAAGGACAGGGTCGTACGAGCAGTACTTC. This chain links TRBV6-2 or TRBV6-3 with TRBJ2-7, with 8 bases matching TRBD1. Germline-derived CDR1 and CDR2 are MNHEY and SVGEGT. V gave up 4 bases and J gave up 4 bases; unmatched junction bases: 15. The CDR3 totals 17 residues.

Comments on this clonotype: Sequence at one end of the junction differs from germline and may be a read error. The V gene is TRBV5-3, the J gene TRBJ2-7, with D unresolved. TRBV5-3 counts as an open reading frame of uncertain function. The CDR3 covers 14 residues. The CDR3 region is CASSLARWAYEQYF. CDR3 DNA sequence: TGTGCCAGCAGCTTGGCCCGGTGGGCCTACGAGCAGTACTTC.

This clonotype appeared a few times. The CDR3 bases are TGCAGCGCCGCTGGGGTTAGCGGGGTGTACTTC. This translates into CSAAGVSGVYF. The chain uses TRBV29-1 and TRBJ2-7, with 8 bases matching TRBD2. Trimming removed 7 bases from V and 12 bases from J; junction bases left unmatched: 11. This CDR3 has 11 amino acids. Germline V lookup: CDR1 SQVTM, CDR2 ANQGSEA.

The chain joins TRBV24-1 to TRBJ2-5; 7 bases line up with TRBD1. The CDR3 has 13 residues. J was trimmed by 7 bases and V by 5 bases; bases with no gene match: 6. Germline V gene data show CDR1 as KGHDR and CDR2 as SFDVKD. The CDR3 DNA reads as TGTGCCACCAGTGGGGACAGATCCGGGACCCAGTACTTC. Its translation: CATSGDRSGTQYF.

This clonotype was picked up a small number of times. This sequence joins TRBV4-1 and TRBJ2-1; D is perhaps TRBD1 (5 bases). Trimming took 0 bases from V and 7 from J, leaving 10 bases between them. The germline gives CDR1 MGHRA, CDR2 YSYEKL. CDR3 length: 14 residues. CDR3 sequence: CASSQDHRSNEQFF. CDR3 nucleotides: TGCGCCAGCAGCCAAGACCACAGGTCAAATGAGCAGTTCTTC.

This clonotype was counted at least ten times. The J gene is TRBJ2-5, the V gene TRBV6-5; D call uncertain. CDR1 MNHEY and CDR2 SVGAGI come from the germline V gene. The V and J ends lost 8 bases and 3 bases respectively, with 13 bases between them. The CDR3 loop spans 13 amino acids. In DNA form, the CDR3 reads TGTGCCAGCCGTTTGGAGTACGAAGAGACCCAGTACTTC. Amino acid sequence: CASRLEYEETQYF.

This chain joins TRBV5-8 and TRBJ1-2, with 9 bases matching TRBD1. After removal of 4 bases from V and 2 bases from J, the junction contained 9 bases not matched to a gene. Looked up from germline, CDR1 is SGHTS and CDR2 is YDEGEE. This CDR3 contains 16 residues. CDR3: CASSHRPGTGNYGYTF. DNA for the CDR3: TGTGCCAGCAGCCATCGTCCCGGGACAGGGAACTATGGCTACACCTTC.

The chain's CDR3 is CASSSRGTSGAWEQFF. The CDR3 DNA reads as TGTGCCAGCAGCAGCAGAGGGACTAGCGGGGCTTGGGAGCAGTTCTTC. This chain joins TRBV9 and TRBJ2-1; 13 bases map to TRBD2. Looked up from germline, CDR1 is SGDLS and CDR2 is YYNGEE. The CDR3 is 16 residues long. The V and J ends lost 4 bases and 10 bases, in that order; junction bases with no gene match: 11.

This clonotype was detected ten times or more. The chain is built from TRBV7-9 and TRBJ2-3; D is perhaps TRBD1 (6 bases). The V gene's germline CDR1 is SEHNR and CDR2 FQNEAQ (reference sequence). With 4 bases removed from V and 2 bases from J, the gap between germline ends came to 13 bases. The CDR3 is made up of 15 amino acids. CDR3 amino acids: CASSSNRESTDTQYF. The CDR3 DNA is TGTGCCAGCAGCTCGAACAGGGAATCCACAGATACGCAGTATTTT.

This clonotype was observed many times. The chain links TRBV6-5 to TRBJ1-1, with TRBD1 matching 8 bases. CDR1 is MNHEY and CDR2 is SVGAGI in the germline V gene. The CDR3 has 16 amino acids. V dropped 2 bases and J dropped 0; count of bases not matched to a gene: 5. The CDR3 region is CASSYRQGSLNTEAFF. CDR3 coding DNA: TGTGCCAGCAGTTACAGACAGGGGAGCTTGAACACTGAAGCTTTCTTT.

This clonotype has a handful of counts. The chain combines TRBV7-9 with TRBJ1-2; D perhaps matches TRBD1 (6 bases). Trimming left V 2 bases short and J 3 bases short, with 16 bases between. Per the germline V gene, CDR1 is SEHNR and CDR2 is FQNEAQ (reference sequence). CDR3 size: 16 residues. The CDR3 spells CASSLSEQGTDYGYTF. The CDR3 nucleotides read TGTGCCAGCAGCTTATCGGAACAGGGTACTGACTATGGCTACACCTTC.

This clonotype appeared a few times. The genes are TRBV12-3 or TRBV12-4 and TRBJ1-1; possible D gene TRBD1, 6 bases. There are 16 residues in the CDR3. Trimming stripped 3 bases from V and 3 bases from J, with 17 bases between. CDR3 sequence (DNA): TGTGCCAGCAGTTTCGGGGGGGGGCTAAGTGACACTGAAGCTTTCTTT. Amino acids: CASSFGGGLSDTEAFF.

V gene TRBV19 combines with J gene TRBJ2-1; D gene unclear. V gave up 4 bases and J gave up 10 bases, with 11 bases separating them. The CDR3 has 12 amino acids. CDR1 LNHDA and CDR2 SQIVND come from the germline V gene (reference sequence). The CDR3 region is CASSTPLGEQFF. The CDR3 DNA is TGTGCCAGTAGTACTCCATTGGGAGAGCAGTTCTTC.

A word on this clonotype: Given a much more abundant clone one base away, this may be a read error. The CDR3 loop reads CVSSYGTGLMSYTF. The CDR3 nucleotides read TGTGTCAGCAGTTACGGGACAGGGTTGATGAGCTACACCTTC. The genes are TRBV6-5 and TRBJ1-2, with 9 bases matching TRBD1. CDR1 is MNHEY and CDR2 is SVGAGI in the germline V gene. CDR3 length: 14 residues.

This clonotype was found a few times. V gene TRBV7-2 combines with J gene TRBJ2-3; D could derive from TRBD1 or TRBD2 (5 bases each). Germline V gene data show CDR1 as SGHTA and CDR2 as FQGNSA. The CDR3 loop spans 15 amino acids. The ends were cut back, 5 bases at V and 4 bases at J, with 16 bases in the middle. CDR3 in amino acids: CASSVSGGDSDTQYF. CDR3 nucleotides: TGTGCCAGCAGCGTTAGTGGGGGAGACTCAGATACGCAGTATTTT.

Worth noting for this clonotype: Since a much larger clone is just one base distant, this may be a read error. The chain couples TRBV7-9 to TRBJ2-3, with 15 bases aligning to TRBD2. Germline loops: CDR1 SEHNR, CDR2 FQNEAQ (reference sequence). The CDR3 is 18 residues long. The CDR3 protein is CASSDEGLAGGGTGTQYF. The CDR3 bases are TGTGCCAGCAGCGACGAGGGACTAGCGGGAGGAGGCACAGGTACGCAGTATTTT.